The 21 T cell receptor beta chains given below trace back to one sample, sequenced in a study of response to subunit inactivated influenza vaccine. TCRdb re-called the RT-PCR reads through MiXCR, storing one row per CDR3 protein. Of hundreds of thousands of distinct CDR3 sequences detected, roughly 20% appear once; the ten largest clones hold approximately 10%. The sequenced sample was PBMCs from blood, obtained around 5 days after vaccination. The receptors were sampled from a man in his fifties who received an inactivated influenza vaccine.

This CDR3 reads CAWGKAAGGYTF. The DNA for the CDR3 is TGTGCCTGGGGGAAGGCCGCCGGGGGCTACACCTTC. V is TRBV30 and J is TRBJ1-2; D is ambiguous. V lost 5 bases to trimming and J lost 8 bases, with 15 bases between them. This CDR3 is built from 12 residues. CDR1 and CDR2 from the germline V gene are GTSNPN and SVGIG (reference sequence).

The genes are TRBV12-3 or TRBV12-4 and TRBJ2-5, with 7 bases lining up with TRBD1. V shed 6 bases, J shed 1 base, and the junction held 14 bases outside the gene matches. The CDR3 consists of 17 residues. CDR3 protein: CASSRNTGAKTQETQYF. CDR3 DNA sequence: TGTGCCAGCAGCCGAAACACAGGGGCTAAGACCCAAGAGACCCAGTACTTC.

V and J are TRBV12-3 or TRBV12-4 and TRBJ2-2, with D possibly matching TRBD1 (7 bases). Trimming cost V 10 bases and J 5 bases, with 20 bases left between them. This CDR3 contains 15 residues. CDR3 amino acids: CATSRAGGGTGELFF. The CDR3 DNA reads TGTGCCACTTCGAGGGCAGGGGGAGGAACCGGGGAGCTGTTTTTT.

This rearrangement joins TRBV12-3 or TRBV12-4 to TRBJ2-3; D is perhaps TRBD1 (5 bases). The V and J ends lost 1 base and 8 bases respectively, with 10 bases between them. CDR3 length: 13 residues. CDR3 coding DNA: TGTGCCAGCAGTTTAGGACAGCCGACTACGCAGTATTTT. Translating it yields CASSLGQPTTQYF.

This clonotype has a handful of counts. V is TRBV28 and J is TRBJ2-1; TRBD1 aligns across 10 bases. Germline loops: CDR1 MDHEN, CDR2 SYDVKM. After removal of 4 bases from V and 9 bases from J, the junction contained 6 bases not matched to a gene. There are 14 residues in the CDR3. The DNA for the CDR3 is TGTGCCAGCAGTTCAGTGACAGGGGGCACTGAGCAGTTCTTC. This gives the protein CASSSVTGGTEQFF.

The rearrangement uses TRBV12-3 or TRBV12-4 and TRBJ1-1; tentative D call: TRBD1 (5 bases). The CDR3 has 11 amino acids. Trimming left V 4 bases short and J 11 bases short, with 11 bases between. The CDR3 DNA sequence: TGTGCCAGCAGTTGGGGGACGCGGGCTTTCTTT. As protein: CASSWGTRAFF.

The rearrangement uses TRBV28 and TRBJ2-7, with TRBD1 matching 9 bases. In germline, CDR1 is MDHEN, CDR2 SYDVKM. CDR3 size: 15 residues. Trimming at V came to 4 bases and at J to 1 base, leaving 5 bases not matched to a gene. The CDR3 DNA follows: TGTGCCAGCAGTTCACAGGGGGCTTTTTCCTACGAGCAGTACTTC. As protein: CASSSQGAFSYEQYF.

The chain carries TRBV6-5 and TRBJ1-2; the match to TRBD1 covers 9 bases. The CDR3 consists of 15 residues. Germline V gives CDR1 MNHEY, CDR2 SVGAGI. Trimming took 0 bases from V and 5 from J; bases not matched to a gene: 4. In DNA form, the CDR3 reads TGTGCCAGCAGTTACTCGACGACAGGGGGTTATGGCTACACCTTC. Encoded protein: CASSYSTTGGYGYTF.

The CDR3 loop is CASSLLRGLSYEQYF. CDR3 DNA: TGTGCCAGCAGTTTACTCCGGGGTCTATCCTACGAGCAGTACTTC. This chain connects TRBV28 to TRBJ2-7; perhaps TRBD2 as D (5 bases). The CDR3 is 15 residues long. Trimming removed 2 bases from V and 1 base from J, with 12 bases in between. Germline V lookup: CDR1 MDHEN, CDR2 SYDVKM.

The sample holds many counts of this clonotype. CDR3 protein: CASSQDRGQFF. For the CDR3, the DNA is TGTGCCAGCAGTCAAGACAGGGGGCAGTTCTTC. This chain connects TRBV12-3 or TRBV12-4 to TRBJ2-1, with 8 bases matching TRBD1. CDR3 length equals 11 residues. V was clipped by 5 bases and J by 12 bases; unmatched bases: 3.

The rearrangement links TRBV29-1 to TRBJ2-3, with 14 bases that match TRBD2. Germline lookup yields CDR1 SQVTM and CDR2 ANQGSEA. The CDR3 has 14 residues. J lost 5 bases, V lost 7 bases, and 5 bases had no gene match. The CDR3 DNA sequence: TGCAGCGGGGGGACTAGCGGGAGTGGAGATACGCAGTATTTT. It encodes CSGGTSGSGDTQYF.

In this sample, this clonotype turned up a few times. The gene calls are TRBV14 and TRBJ2-3; no firm D call. The CDR3 sequence is 17 residues long. Germline V gene lookup returns CDR1 SGHDN and CDR2 FVKESK. V lost 4 bases to trimming and J lost 4 bases, with 21 bases between them. CDR3 residues: CASSPPPTPRGSDTQYF. The CDR3 coding sequence is TGTGCCAGCAGCCCCCCCCCGACACCACGAGGTTCAGATACGCAGTATTTT.

The chain couples TRBV5-1 to TRBJ2-4; TRBD2 matches at 12 bases. The germline CDR1 and CDR2 sequences are SGHRS and YFSETQ. The CDR3 has 19 amino acids. J lost 2 bases, V lost 4 bases, and 13 bases had no gene match. Written as DNA, the CDR3 is TGCGCCAGCAGCCCAGGCCTTCTAGCGGGGGGGAGGTCCAAAAACATTCAGTACTTC. It codes for CASSPGLLAGGRSKNIQYF.

This clonotype has a handful of counts. This sequence joins TRBV4-3 and TRBJ1-2; a possible D gene is TRBD1 (6 bases). V shed 0 bases and J shed 3 bases, with 14 bases lying between them. The germline gives CDR1 LGHNA, CDR2 YSLEER. The CDR3 is 16 amino acids. The CDR3: CASSQDSGGPYYGYTF. CDR3 sequence (DNA): TGCGCCAGCAGCCAAGATTCGGGGGGCCCATACTATGGCTACACCTTC.

J is TRBJ2-7 and V is TRBV4-1, with TRBD1 matching over 9 bases. Losses at the gene ends were 4 bases for V and 1 base for J; bases not matched to a gene: 8. The CDR3 consists of 16 residues. The germline CDR1 and CDR2 sequences are MGHRA and YSYEKL. The CDR3, as DNA: TGCGCCAGCAGCCGCAAACAGGGGGCGGTGTCCTACGAGCAGTACTTC. It specifies CASSRKQGAVSYEQYF.

This clonotype was picked up a small number of times. The CDR3 protein is CATSRPLTAGELFF. DNA of the CDR3: TGTGCCACCAGCAGACCGCTAACTGCCGGGGAGCTGTTTTTT. V gene TRBV15 combines with J gene TRBJ2-2; D call uncertain. V shed 2 bases and J shed 6 bases, with 10 bases lying between them. Germline V gene sequence: CDR1 LNHNV, CDR2 YYDKDF (reference sequence). The CDR3 length is 14 residues.

This clonotype was counted only a few times. The rearrangement joins TRBV9 to TRBJ2-1; 7 bases are shared with TRBD2. Per the germline V gene, CDR1 is SGDLS and CDR2 is YYNGEE. CDR3 length: 15 residues. V dropped 0 bases and J dropped 8; count of bases not matched to a gene: 8. The CDR3 nucleotides are TGTGCCAGCAGCGTAGGCGGCGGGAGCCGTTATGAGCAGTTCTTC. This codes for CASSVGGGSRYEQFF.

The DNA of the CDR3 is TGCAGTGCCACCTCCGGGACAGCGACCTACGAGCAGTACTTC. It yields the protein CSATSGTATYEQYF. This chain uses TRBV20-1 with TRBJ2-7, with 7 bases fitting TRBD1. The CDR3 spans 14 residues. Germline-derived CDR1 and CDR2 are DFQATT and SNEGSKA (reference sequence). V lost 6 bases, J lost 2 bases, and 10 bases stayed unmatched.

CDR3 coding DNA: TGTGCCAGCAGGGTCCAATCGGGGGCCAACGTCCTGACTTTC. Translation gives CASRVQSGANVLTF. The chain combines TRBV4-2 with TRBJ2-6; D not resolved. V lost 6 bases, J lost 4 bases, and 10 bases lay in between. Germline assignment: CDR1 LGHNA and CDR2 YNFKEQ. This CDR3 has 14 residues.

The chain recombines TRBV12-3 or TRBV12-4 with TRBJ1-2; D not resolved. The V gene lost 7 bases and the J gene lost 3 bases, with 24 bases spanning the gap. The CDR3 has 17 amino acids. As DNA, the CDR3 is TGTGCCAGCATCTCATCTAGGACGGGAATAGCGGACTATGGCTACACCTTC. As protein: CASISSRTGIADYGYTF.

J is TRBJ1-2 and V is TRBV29-1; tentative D call: TRBD1 (6 bases). Germline lookup yields CDR1 SQVTM and CDR2 ANQGSEA. V dropped 3 bases and J dropped 5 bases, with 13 bases sitting between them. The CDR3 totals 13 residues. The CDR3 nucleotides are TGCAGCGTTGATGGGCCAGGGGATTATGGCTACACCTTC. Its translation is CSVDGPGDYGYTF.